This entry lists 21 T cell receptor beta chains sequenced from one sample in a study of human T cells and chemical hapten exposure. A single record per CDR3 protein comes from TCRdb applying MiXCR to the RACE reads. In the table there are about 160,000 distinct CDR3 sequences, about 30% of which are singletons. Time point noted: patch test 3, about 24 weeks after DPC sensitization. The treatment was: therapeutic diphenylcyclopropenone sensitization with weekly scalp DPC. The input for sequencing was whole blood, taken in connection with sensitization to the hapten diphenylcyclopropenone (DPC). These receptors came from a woman under 30 with alopecia areata. Some clones in this sample may be carry-over from other donors' samples.

Ten or more counts support this clonotype. This chain uses TRBV29-1 with TRBJ1-4; D is undetermined. Trimming took off 4 bases at V and 4 bases at J, with 7 bases between the two ends. CDR1 is SQVTM, CDR2 ANQGSEA, per germline. CDR3 size: 12 residues. The CDR3 bases are TGCAGCGTTGGTCAGTTTAATGAAAAACTGTTTTTT. This gives the protein CSVGQFNEKLFF.

This clonotype was seen just once. The rearrangement links TRBV12-3 or TRBV12-4 to TRBJ2-1; D is unresolved. V was shortened by 2 bases and J by 9 bases, with 5 bases between the two germline ends. CDR3 length: 11 residues. The CDR3, as DNA: TGTGCCAGCAGTTTACTTTTTGAGCAGTTCTTC. Translating gives CASSLLFEQFF.

The chain uses TRBV20-1 and TRBJ2-5; 9 positions agree with TRBD2. This CDR3 has 15 amino acids. CDR1 DFQATT and CDR2 SNEGSKA come from the germline V gene (reference sequence). Trimming at V came to 0 bases and at J to 0 bases, leaving 2 bases not matched to a gene. The CDR3 spells CSARDIAGDQETQYF. CDR3 coding DNA: TGCAGTGCTAGAGATATAGCGGGGGACCAAGAGACCCAGTACTTC.

The chain combines TRBV7-9 with TRBJ2-7; TRBD2 agrees at 12 bases. The CDR3 length is 16 residues. Germline-derived CDR1 and CDR2 are SEHNR and FQNEAQ (reference sequence). With 5 bases clipped from V and 0 bases from J, the junction kept 5 bases outside the gene matches. CDR3 region: CASSLGLAGRSYEQYF. Here the CDR3 DNA reads TGTGCCAGCAGCCTTGGACTAGCGGGGCGCTCCTACGAGCAGTACTTC.

The CDR3 DNA follows: TGTGCCGTCAAAGGGGCCTCCTCCTACGAGCAGTACTTC. Its protein is CAVKGASSYEQYF. This rearrangement joins TRBV10-3 to TRBJ2-7; perhaps TRBD1 as D (5 bases). CDR1 ENHRY and CDR2 SYGVKD come from the germline V gene. The CDR3 has 13 residues. V lost 11 bases, J lost 0 bases, and 14 bases lay in between.

A few counts support this clonotype. This chain uses TRBV12-3 or TRBV12-4 with TRBJ1-6; no reliable D call. This CDR3 comprises 17 residues. The V gene lost 6 bases and the J gene lost 0 bases, with 15 bases spanning the gap. CDR3 sequence reads: CASSPQRPSSYNSPLHF. CDR3 sequence (DNA): TGTGCCAGCAGCCCCCAACGGCCGAGCTCCTATAATTCACCCCTCCACTTT.

The chain links TRBV5-6 to TRBJ1-1; D perhaps matches TRBD1 (6 bases). Germline loops: CDR1 SGHDT, CDR2 YYEEEE. The length of the CDR3 is 14 residues. V lost 5 bases to trimming and J lost 4 bases, with 15 bases between them. The CDR3 region is CASRMGGLGTEAFF. The CDR3 DNA reads as TGTGCCAGCAGGATGGGGGGGCTGGGCACTGAAGCTTTCTTT.

The chain couples TRBV6-2 or TRBV6-3 to TRBJ2-7; possible D gene TRBD1, 5 bases. CDR1 is MNHEY and CDR2 is SVGEGT in the germline V gene. Trimming left V 0 bases short and J 2 bases short, with 5 bases between. This CDR3 has 13 residues. CDR3 coding DNA: TGTGCCAGCAGTTACTCGGGGCCCTACGAGCAGTACTTC. Translated, it gives CASSYSGPYEQYF.

In its sample, this clonotype was seen many times. The chain links TRBV29-1 to TRBJ2-3, with a possible D match to TRBD2 (5 bases). CDR3 size: 12 residues. V gave up 7 bases and J gave up 6 bases, with 14 bases separating them. The germline V gene encodes CDR1 SQVTM and CDR2 ANQGSEA. CDR3: CSAVWGDDTQYF. The CDR3 nucleotides are TGCAGCGCCGTTTGGGGAGACGATACGCAGTATTTT.

The rearrangement joins TRBV5-1 to TRBJ2-7, with unresolved D. Trimming pared 1 base from V and 6 bases from J, leaving 11 bases between. Germline V gives CDR1 SGHRS, CDR2 YFSETQ. CDR3 length: 13 amino acids. This CDR3 is CASSLKKNTEQYF. CDR3 DNA: TGCGCCAGCAGCTTGAAAAAAAATACCGAGCAGTACTTC.

The rearrangement joins TRBV12-3 or TRBV12-4 to TRBJ2-7, with D possibly being TRBD1 or TRBD2 (5 bases each). The CDR3 sequence is 13 residues long. V was shortened by 7 bases and J by 3 bases, with 13 bases between the two germline ends. CDR3 bases: TGTGCCAGCACCCGAGGGGAGCGCTACGAGCAGTACTTC. It codes for CASTRGERYEQYF.

A few counts support this clonotype. The chain uses TRBV4-3 and TRBJ2-7, with D possibly being TRBD1 (5 bases). This CDR3 has 14 residues. Germline V gene sequence: CDR1 LGHNA, CDR2 YSLEER. Trimming stripped 0 bases from V and 7 bases from J, with 13 bases between. The CDR3 nucleotides are TGCGCCAGCAGCCAAGACGCCCAGGGCTGGGAGCAGTACTTC. This codes for CASSQDAQGWEQYF.

The chain is built from TRBV5-1 and TRBJ2-1; 8 nucleotides match TRBD2. Per germline, CDR1 SGHRS and CDR2 YFSETQ. The V segment lost 1 base and the J segment 3 bases; nucleotides outside the gene matches: 3. CDR3 size: 15 residues. CDR3 residues: CASSLSGGLYNEQFF. The CDR3, as DNA: TGCGCCAGCAGCTTGAGCGGGGGCCTCTACAATGAGCAGTTCTTC. Variable domain in full (rest from reference TRBV5-1 and TRBJ2-1): KAGVTQTPRYLIKTRGQQVTLSCSPISGHRSVSWYQQTPGQGLQFLFEYFSETQRNKGNFPGRFSGRQFSNSRSEMNVSTLELGDSALYLCASSLSGGLYNEQFFGPGTRLTVL.

This clonotype was counted between two and nine times. This chain uses TRBV19 with TRBJ1-5; maybe TRBD1 (6 bases). The CDR3 sequence is 11 residues long. The V and J ends lost 10 bases and 5 bases respectively, with 9 bases between them. Looked up from germline, CDR1 is LNHDA and CDR2 is SQIVND (reference sequence). The DNA of the CDR3 is TGTGCCACCGGACAGCATCAGCCCCAGCATTTT. Translated, it gives CATGQHQPQHF. Full variable domain (missing parts from reference TRBV19 and TRBJ1-5): DGGITQSPKYLFRKEGQNVTLSCEQNLNHDAMYWYRQDPGQGLRLIYYSQIVNDFQKGDIAEGYSVSREKKESFPLTVTSAQKNPTAFYLCATGQHQPQHFGDGTRLSIL.

Remarks on this clonotype: The junction shows a germline mismatch at one end, possibly a read error. The chain links TRBV11-3 to TRBJ2-3; 8 bases match TRBD2. The CDR3 runs to 15 residues. CDR1 SGHNT and CDR2 YENEEA come from the germline V gene. The CDR3 loop reads CASSYGGGGTDTQYF. The CDR3 coding sequence is TGTGCCAGCAGCTACGGGGGGGGGGGCACGGATACGCAGTATTTT.

This clonotype was counted ten times or more. The rearrangement joins TRBV6-1 to TRBJ2-7; D is unclear. Between the trimmed V and J ends, which lost 0 bases and 7 bases, there was a span of 16 bases. This CDR3 region has 15 residues. CDR1 is MNHNS, CDR2 SASEGT, per germline. The CDR3 DNA sequence: TGTGCCAGCAGTGAAGCGCTCCCTCCCCCGTGGGAGCAGTACTTC. This gives the protein CASSEALPPPWEQYF.

This rearrangement joins TRBV7-2 to TRBJ2-1, with TRBD2 identical over 7 bases. The CDR3 is 15 residues long. J lost 5 bases, V lost 7 bases, and 11 bases had no gene match. CDR1 is SGHTA and CDR2 is FQGNSA in the germline V gene. The CDR3 protein is CASNVLASGNNEQFF. Written as DNA, the CDR3 is TGTGCCAGCAACGTTTTGGCTAGCGGAAACAATGAGCAGTTCTTC.

The chain couples TRBV10-3 to TRBJ2-7; 9 positions agree with TRBD1. Germline V lookup: CDR1 ENHRY, CDR2 SYGVKD. CDR3 length: 14 residues. V trimming: 5 bases; J trimming: 5 bases; junction bases outside the gene matches: 7. CDR3 region: CAISPPGQGDEQYF. CDR3 DNA: TGTGCCATCAGTCCCCCGGGACAGGGTGACGAGCAGTACTTC.

There are a few counts of this clonotype. The chain joins TRBV4-2 to TRBJ2-2; D is tentatively TRBD1 or TRBD2 (5 bases each). Trimming stripped 2 bases from V and 2 bases from J, with 18 bases between. CDR1 and CDR2 from the germline V gene are LGHNA and YNFKEQ. The CDR3 consists of 18 residues. CDR3 bases: TGTGCCAGCAGCCAACATTCAACCGGGACGGTTAACACCGGGGAGCTGTTTTTT. It specifies CASSQHSTGTVNTGELFF.

This clonotype was seen a few times. V and J are TRBV6-2 or TRBV6-3 and TRBJ1-2; weak D call: TRBD1 (5 bases). The CDR3 covers 13 residues. Per germline, CDR1 MNHEY and CDR2 SVGEGT. V was cut by 4 bases and J by 8 bases, with 14 bases left in between. The CDR3 here is CASSWGPLGGYTF. CDR3 bases: TGTGCCAGCAGTTGGGGCCCGCTCGGGGGCTACACCTTC.

The genes are TRBV4-1 and TRBJ2-7, with TRBD1 matching over 7 bases. The CDR3 runs 16 residues. With 1 base clipped from V and 2 bases from J, the junction kept 8 bases outside the gene matches. Per germline, CDR1 MGHRA and CDR2 YSYEKL. The CDR3 loop reads CASSQGRGTVTYEQYF. CDR3 in DNA: TGCGCCAGCAGCCAAGGGCGAGGGACAGTAACCTACGAGCAGTACTTC.